This T cell receptor beta chain was sequenced in a study of T cells in Graves' hyperthyroidism and ophthalmopathy (dated by TCRdb to the late 2010s). Turning to the overall study: Peripheral blood was sampled at the time of initial diagnosis, prior to any treatment. To identify TCR V-J signatures that set the groups apart, the researchers used a discovery cohort of 100 patients, made up of under 45 with Graves' ophthalmopathy and about 60 with stable Graves' hyperthyroidism. Prospective prediction of ophthalmopathy was tested in an independent validation cohort consisting of fewer than 20 hyperthyroidism patients and some 16 patients who later progressed to ophthalmopathy. The 90 to 100 discovery patients were randomly split 7:3 into training and test sets. In addition, the study compared T-cell repertoires in thyroid tissue and in blood from six Graves' hyperthyroidism patients. Once sampling was done, hyperthyroidism patients were given methimazole at a starting dose of 30 mg daily, whereas ophthalmopathy patients were given high-dose intravenous methylprednisolone. According to the paper, TCR Vbeta CDR3 sequencing was carried out on more than 120 peripheral blood samples, which came from some 41 ophthalmopathy, some 73 hyperthyroidism and roughly 17 progressor patients. The research as a whole found: No statistical method was used to fix the sample size in advance, and group allocation was not hidden from the investigators. Ophthalmopathy was separated from stable hyperthyroidism by a 13 V-J signature model, with approximately 85% sensitivity and approximately 81% specificity obtained in cross-validation and 80%/75% obtained in testing. Most expanded thyroid clonotypes (frequency above 0.001) were also detected in blood, a finding suggesting that blood repertoires may reflect thyroid immune responses. In validation, the model predicted progression to ophthalmopathy a median of roughly 6.5 months before onset, with about 67% sensitivity and 72.22% specificity.

In this sample, this clonotype turned up many times. This clone's antigen is unknown. Base qualities are not recorded, but no much larger clone differs from it by a single base. A patient counted as having stable Graves' hyperthyroidism if no progression to ophthalmopathy occurred over 18 months of follow-up. Hyperthyroidism patients were newly diagnosed, with disease duration under 2 months, and aged 18 to 65 years. The study excluded patients with uncontrolled infections, other autoimmune diseases, pregnancy or lactation. Diagnoses were based on clinical symptoms, serum thyroxine and TRAb, thyroid ultrasound and orbital computed tomography. PBMCs were separated from roughly 10 ml of fresh peripheral blood using Ficoll-Paque density gradient centrifugation. Total RNA was extracted using Trizol reagent, and RNA quality was assessed on an Agilent 2100 Bioanalyzer. TCR beta CDR3 regions were amplified from RNA transcripts. For the first round of RT-PCR on the TCR CDR3, the HTBI primer set was used together with the Qiagen OneStep RT-PCR kit. A second multiplex PCR round built the libraries, followed by size selection and purification. Libraries were sequenced paired-end with 100 bp reads on an Illumina HiSeq2000. The authors processed their data as follows. SOAPnuke was used to process the raw data, removing reads that contained adapters or uncalled bases, had a mean Phred below 15, or lacked an exact match to the constant primer or identifier. High-quality paired reads were merged with COPE v1.2.5, and unique nucleotide sequences were defined as clonotypes. Clonotypes were aligned to IMGT TRBV, TRBD and TRBJ reference segments using MiTCR v1.1. The analysis included only V-J combinations with a frequency above 0.0001, which together covered more than 98% of the repertoires. A TCS score was defined as the ratio between F50 (clonal expansion) and ExV (chaos), using BLOSUM62-based TCRdist between CDR3 peptides within each V-J. Welch's t-statistics and random forest reduced some 510 V-J features to 13, which were used in a naive Bayes classifier (R e1071). Starting from the raw public reads, TCRdb applied fastp trimming at Q25, assembled clones with MiXCR and retained in-frame beta chains. When rows share a CDR3 protein, they turn into one entry using the most common DNA and genes. TCRdb, rather than the study authors, made the V and J calls. The sample includes some 270,000 distinct CDR3 sequences, with approximately 15% observed a single time. 7% to 9% of the sample is taken by the ten largest.

Counted from cysteine to phenylalanine, this CDR3 has 15 amino acids. The only DNA kept is the CDR3, 45 bases in frame from the first base. The germline V gene provides CDR1 MNHNS and CDR2 SASEGT. V and J are truncated by 5 bases and 0 bases respectively, leaving an intervening sequence of 11 bases. Source material: blood. The rearrangement combines TRBV6-1 with TRBJ1-5; the D gene cannot be named for sure. This receptor was obtained from a woman aged 40 to 50 with Graves' hyperthyroidism. The encoded CDR3 is CASSWKGNSNQPQHF. The DNA is as follows: TGTGCCAGCAGTTGGAAGGGTAATAGCAATCAGCCCCAGCATTTT.